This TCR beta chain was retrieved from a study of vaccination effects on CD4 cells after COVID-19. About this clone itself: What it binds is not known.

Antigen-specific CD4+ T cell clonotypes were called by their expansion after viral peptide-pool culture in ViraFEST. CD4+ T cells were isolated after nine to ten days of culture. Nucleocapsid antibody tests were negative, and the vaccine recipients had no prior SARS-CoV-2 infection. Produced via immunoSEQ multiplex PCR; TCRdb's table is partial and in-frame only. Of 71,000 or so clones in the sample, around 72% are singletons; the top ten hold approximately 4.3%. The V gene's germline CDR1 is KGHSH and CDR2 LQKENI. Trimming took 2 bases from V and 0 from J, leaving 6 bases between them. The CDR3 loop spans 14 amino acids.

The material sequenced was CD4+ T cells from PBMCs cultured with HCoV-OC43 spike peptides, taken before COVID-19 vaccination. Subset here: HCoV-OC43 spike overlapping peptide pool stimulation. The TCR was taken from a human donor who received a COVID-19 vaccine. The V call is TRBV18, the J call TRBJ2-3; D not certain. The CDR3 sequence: CASSPGSSTDTQYF. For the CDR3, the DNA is TGTGCCAGCTCACCAGGAAGTAGCACAGATACGCAGTATTTT.